The clone carrying this TCR beta chain is a singleton in its sample. This entry belongs to a study of technical replicates of blood from several donors. This table comes from immunoSEQ multiplex PCR, and its TCRdb copy is limited to in-frame clones, with some not included. The sample lists about 81,000 clones, under 97% seen once, with roughly 0.37% in the top ten. The CDR3 is 16 residues long. CDR1 and CDR2 from the germline V gene are SGHDN and FVKESK. V gave up 4 bases and J gave up 0 bases; unmatched junction bases: 4. The gene calls are TRBV14 and TRBJ2-2; 8 nucleotides match TRBD2. The clonotype comes from a human donor in good health. Sequenced sample: T cells isolated from PBMCs. This chain's CDR3 is CASSLIAGTNTGELFF. The CDR3 bases are TGTGCCAGCAGCCTGATAGCGGGAACGAACACCGGGGAGCTGTTTTTT.